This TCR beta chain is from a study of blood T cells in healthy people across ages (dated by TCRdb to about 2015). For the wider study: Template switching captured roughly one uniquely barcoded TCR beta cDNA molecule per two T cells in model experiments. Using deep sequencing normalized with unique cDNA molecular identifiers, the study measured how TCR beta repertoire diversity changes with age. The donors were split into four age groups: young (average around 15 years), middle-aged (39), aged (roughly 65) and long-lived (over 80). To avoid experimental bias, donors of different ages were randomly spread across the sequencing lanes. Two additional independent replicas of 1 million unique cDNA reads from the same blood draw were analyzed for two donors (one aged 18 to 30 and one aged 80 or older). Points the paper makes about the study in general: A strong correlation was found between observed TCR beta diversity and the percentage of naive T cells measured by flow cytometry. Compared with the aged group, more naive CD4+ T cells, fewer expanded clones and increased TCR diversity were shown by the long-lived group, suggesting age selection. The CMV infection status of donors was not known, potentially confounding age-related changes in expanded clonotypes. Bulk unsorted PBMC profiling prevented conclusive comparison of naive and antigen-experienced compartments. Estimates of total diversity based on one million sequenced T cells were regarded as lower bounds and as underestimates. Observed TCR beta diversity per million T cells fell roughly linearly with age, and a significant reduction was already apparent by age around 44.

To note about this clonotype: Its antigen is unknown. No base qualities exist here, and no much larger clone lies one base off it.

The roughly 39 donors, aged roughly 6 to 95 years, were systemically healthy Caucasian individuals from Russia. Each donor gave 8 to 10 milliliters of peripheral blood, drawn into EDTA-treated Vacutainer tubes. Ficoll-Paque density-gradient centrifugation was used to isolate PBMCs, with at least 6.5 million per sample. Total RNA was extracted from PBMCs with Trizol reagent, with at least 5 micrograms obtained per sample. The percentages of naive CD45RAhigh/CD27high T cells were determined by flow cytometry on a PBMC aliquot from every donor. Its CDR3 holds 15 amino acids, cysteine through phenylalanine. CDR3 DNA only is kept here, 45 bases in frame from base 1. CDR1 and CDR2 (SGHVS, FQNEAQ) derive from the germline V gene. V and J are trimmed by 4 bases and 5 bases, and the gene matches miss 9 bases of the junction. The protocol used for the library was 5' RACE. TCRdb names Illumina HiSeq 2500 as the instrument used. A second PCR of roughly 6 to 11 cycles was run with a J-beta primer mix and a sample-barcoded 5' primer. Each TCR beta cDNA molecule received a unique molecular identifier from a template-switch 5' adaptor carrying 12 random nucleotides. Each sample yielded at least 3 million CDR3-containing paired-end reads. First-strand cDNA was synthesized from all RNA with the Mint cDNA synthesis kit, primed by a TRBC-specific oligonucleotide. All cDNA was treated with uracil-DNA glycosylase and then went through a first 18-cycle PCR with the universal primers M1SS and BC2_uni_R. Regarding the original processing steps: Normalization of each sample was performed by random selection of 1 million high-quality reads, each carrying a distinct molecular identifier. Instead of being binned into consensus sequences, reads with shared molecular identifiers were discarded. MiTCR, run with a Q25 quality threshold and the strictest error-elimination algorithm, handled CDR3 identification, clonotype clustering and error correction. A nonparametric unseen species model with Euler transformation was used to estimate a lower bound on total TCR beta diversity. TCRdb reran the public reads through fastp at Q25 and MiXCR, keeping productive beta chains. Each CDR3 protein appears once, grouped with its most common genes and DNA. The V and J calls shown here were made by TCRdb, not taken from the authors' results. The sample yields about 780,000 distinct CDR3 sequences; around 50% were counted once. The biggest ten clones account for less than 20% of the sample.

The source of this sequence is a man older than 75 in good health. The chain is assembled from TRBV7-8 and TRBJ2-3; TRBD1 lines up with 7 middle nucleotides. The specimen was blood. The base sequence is TGTGCCAGCAGCTACACCGGGACAGAGCGAGATACGCAGTATTTT. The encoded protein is CASSYTGTERDTQYF.